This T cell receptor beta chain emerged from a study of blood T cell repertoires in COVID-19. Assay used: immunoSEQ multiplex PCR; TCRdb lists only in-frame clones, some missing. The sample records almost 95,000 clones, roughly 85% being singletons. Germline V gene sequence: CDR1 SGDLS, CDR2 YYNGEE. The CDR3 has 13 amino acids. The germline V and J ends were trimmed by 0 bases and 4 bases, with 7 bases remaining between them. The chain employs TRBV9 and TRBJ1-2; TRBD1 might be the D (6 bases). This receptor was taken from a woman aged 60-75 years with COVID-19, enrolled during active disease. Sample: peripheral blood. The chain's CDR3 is CASSVAGVYGYTF. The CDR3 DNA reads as TGTGCCAGCAGCGTAGCAGGGGTCTATGGCTACACCTTC.